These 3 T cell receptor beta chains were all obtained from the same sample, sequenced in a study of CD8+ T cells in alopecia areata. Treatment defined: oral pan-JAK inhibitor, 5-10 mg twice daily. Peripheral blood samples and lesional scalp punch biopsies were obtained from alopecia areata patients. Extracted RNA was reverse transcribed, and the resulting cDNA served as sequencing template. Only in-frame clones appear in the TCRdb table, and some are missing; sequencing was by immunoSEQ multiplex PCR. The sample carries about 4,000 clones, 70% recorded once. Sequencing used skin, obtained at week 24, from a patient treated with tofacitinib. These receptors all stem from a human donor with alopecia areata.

CDR3 sequence: CASSATGTRDEQFF. CDR3 nucleotides: TGTGCCAGCAGCGCCACCGGGACGAGGGATGAGCAGTTCTTC. The rearrangement links TRBV13 to TRBJ2-1; either TRBD1 or TRBD2 may supply D (5 bases each). This CDR3 region has 14 residues. Trimming shortened V by 5 bases and J by 8 bases, and 16 bases separated the two germline ends. Germline V lookup: CDR1 PRHDT, CDR2 FYEKMQ (reference sequence).

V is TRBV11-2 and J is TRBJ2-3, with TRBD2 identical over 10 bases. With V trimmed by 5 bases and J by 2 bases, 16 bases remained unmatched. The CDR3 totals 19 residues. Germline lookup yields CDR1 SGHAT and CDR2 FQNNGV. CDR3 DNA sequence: TGTGCCAGCAGCGGCCGCTCCAGCGGGGGGGCTGTAAACACAGATACGCAGTATTTT. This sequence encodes CASSGRSSGGAVNTDTQYF.

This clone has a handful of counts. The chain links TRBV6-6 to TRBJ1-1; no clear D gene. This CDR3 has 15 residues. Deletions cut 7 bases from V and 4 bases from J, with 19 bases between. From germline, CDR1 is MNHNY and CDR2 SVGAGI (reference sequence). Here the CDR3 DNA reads TGTGCCAGCACCAGACGGAGGGAAGGGAGCACTGAAGCTTTCTTT. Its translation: CASTRRREGSTEAFF.